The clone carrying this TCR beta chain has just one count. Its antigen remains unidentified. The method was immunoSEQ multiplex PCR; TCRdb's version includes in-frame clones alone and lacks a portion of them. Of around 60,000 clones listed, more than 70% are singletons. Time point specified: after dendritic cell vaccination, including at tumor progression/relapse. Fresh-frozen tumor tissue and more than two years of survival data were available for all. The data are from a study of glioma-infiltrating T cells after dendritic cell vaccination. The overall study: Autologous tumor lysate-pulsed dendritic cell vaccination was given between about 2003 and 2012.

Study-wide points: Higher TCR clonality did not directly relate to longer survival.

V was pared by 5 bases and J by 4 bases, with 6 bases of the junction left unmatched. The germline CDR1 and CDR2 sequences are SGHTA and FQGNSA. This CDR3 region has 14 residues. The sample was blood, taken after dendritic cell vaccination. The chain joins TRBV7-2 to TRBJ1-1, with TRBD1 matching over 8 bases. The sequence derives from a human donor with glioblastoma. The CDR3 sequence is CASSPQGAGTEAFF. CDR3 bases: TGTGCCAGCAGCCCTCAGGGGGCGGGCACTGAAGCTTTCTTT.